This T cell receptor beta chain was profiled in a study of T-cell memory formation after mild COVID-19. The V gene's germline CDR1 is DFQATT and CDR2 SNEGSKA (reference sequence). V shed 3 bases and J 6 bases; nucleotides not matched to a gene: 10. The CDR3 contains 15 residues. TCRdb reprocessed the 5' RACE reads via MiXCR and lists one record per CDR3 protein. The sample consists of about 620,000 distinct CDR3 sequences, roughly 18% of them appearing once. The chain recombines TRBV20-1 with TRBJ2-1; 8 bases are shared with TRBD2. This clonotype was obtained from an adult woman who had mild COVID-19 (a few samples of this study predate the infection). Cell type and time point are not known. The material sequenced was PBMCs or a T cell subset sorted from them (not recorded which). The CDR3 protein is CSARGLAGRGNEQFF. CDR3 sequence (DNA): TGCAGTGCTAGGGGTCTAGCGGGTAGGGGCAATGAGCAGTTCTTC.